The T cell receptor beta chain under discussion was sequenced for a study of blood T cell repertoires in COVID-19. Seattle researchers signed up patients amid active infection and tracked them longitudinally. Here immunoSEQ multiplex PCR was the method, and the copy in TCRdb shows in-frame clones only, minus some. The table records a few hundred thousand clones, around 92% of them present only once. With V trimmed by 0 bases and J by 3 bases, 8 bases remained unmatched. Looked up from germline, CDR1 is SGHTA and CDR2 is FQGNSA. The CDR3 runs 17 residues. The receptor was isolated from a woman in her thirties with COVID-19, enrolled during active disease. Sequenced sample: peripheral blood. The rearrangement links TRBV7-2 to TRBJ2-3; 8 nucleotides align to TRBD2. The CDR3 is CASSLAPPGGPTDTQYF. The CDR3 nucleotides read TGTGCCAGCAGCTTAGCGCCGCCGGGGGGGCCAACAGATACGCAGTATTTT.